The 28 T cell receptor beta chains listed next were all sequenced from one sample in a study of shared clonotypes between healthy human individuals. Libraries were prepared by immunoSEQ multiplex PCR; TCRdb keeps only in-frame clonotypes and omits some of them. Of about a million clones in the sample, about 80% were seen once. Sequencing was done on a sample of memory CD4+ T cells sorted from blood. Subset in this sample: CD45RA-negative fraction. These TCRs come from a man aged 18 to 35 in good health.

The chain links TRBV30 to TRBJ1-1, with 8 bases matching TRBD1. The germline CDR1 and CDR2 sequences are GTSNPN and SVGIG (reference sequence). Trimming cost V 4 bases and J 4 bases; bases outside gene matches: 5. The CDR3 totals 13 residues. Here the CDR3 DNA reads TGTGCCTGGAATTACAGGGGGGGCACTGAAGCTTTCTTT. It is translated as CAWNYRGGTEAFF.

This sequence joins TRBV5-1 and TRBJ2-6, with D hard to call. Germline V gives CDR1 SGHRS, CDR2 YFSETQ. The CDR3 is 16 residues long. With 1 base removed from V and 0 bases from J, the gap between germline ends came to 8 bases. The CDR3 sequence: CASSLQQSSGANVLTF. CDR3 nucleotides: TGCGCCAGCAGCTTGCAACAGTCCTCTGGGGCCAACGTCCTGACTTTC.

V usage is TRBV7-2 and J usage is TRBJ2-5; no definite D call. Germline lookup yields CDR1 SGHTA and CDR2 FQGNSA. The CDR3 is made up of 14 amino acids. Trimming shortened V by 5 bases and J by 4 bases, and 14 bases separated the two germline ends. The CDR3 nucleotides read TGTGCCAGCAGCCCCCGACTGGCTGGAGAGACCCAGTACTTC. This codes for CASSPRLAGETQYF. Filled out from reference TRBV7-2 and TRBJ2-5, the complete variable domain reads GAGVSQSPSNKVTEKGKDVELRCDPISGHTALYWYRQSLGQGLEFLIYFQGNSAPDKSGLPSDRFSAERTGGSVSTLTIQRTQQEDSAVYLCASSPRLAGETQYFGPGTRLLVL.

Note on this clone: The same CDR3 can be traced to other DNA sequences in this sample. This CDR3 reads CAWSRGGVYNEQFF. As DNA, the CDR3 is TGTGCCTGGAGTAGGGGCGGGGTATACAATGAGCAGTTCTTC. This chain uses TRBV30 with TRBJ2-1; the D gene is possibly TRBD2 (6 bases). Germline values: CDR1 GTSNPN, CDR2 SVGIG (reference sequence). Trimming cost V 2 bases and J 4 bases, with 12 bases left between them. The CDR3 has 14 residues. Full variable domain (outside the CDR3, taken from reference TRBV30 and TRBJ2-1): SQTIHQWPATLVQPVGSPLSLECTVEGTSNPNLYWYRQAAGRGLQLLFYSVGIGQISSEVPQNLSASRPQDRQFILSSKKLLLSDSGFYLCAWSRGGVYNEQFFGPGTRLTVL.

V and J are TRBV5-5 and TRBJ1-1, with D maybe TRBD1 (6 bases). The germline V gene encodes CDR1 SGHKS and CDR2 YYEKEE (reference sequence). The CDR3 contains 16 residues. V was trimmed by 0 bases and J by 4 bases, leaving 16 bases between them. The CDR3 DNA reads as TGTGCCAGCAGCTTGGCCCCACAGGGTCGTGGCACTGAAGCTTTCTTT. Protein sequence: CASSLAPQGRGTEAFF.

The gene calls are TRBV7-9 and TRBJ2-7, with D perhaps assigned TRBD1 or TRBD2 (5 bases each). V shed 1 base and J shed 6 bases, with 13 bases lying between them. The CDR3 has 14 residues. Germline CDR1 reads SEHNR; CDR2 reads FQNEAQ (reference sequence). This chain's CDR3 is CASSLGGISPEQYF. CDR3 bases: TGTGCCAGCAGCTTAGGGGGGATCTCTCCCGAGCAGTACTTC.

This clone came up a few times. The V and J genes are TRBV5-4 and TRBJ2-3, with TRBD2 as a possible D gene (6 bases). The V gene's germline CDR1 is SGHNT and CDR2 YYREEE (reference sequence). CDR3 size: 14 residues. V was shortened by 5 bases and J by 2 bases, with 12 bases between the two germline ends. The CDR3, as DNA: TGTGCCAGCAGGGATGGACTAACCACAGATACGCAGTATTTT. Protein: CASRDGLTTDTQYF. Full variable domain (remainder filled in from reference TRBV5-4 and TRBJ2-3): ETGVTQSPTHLIKTRGQQVTLRCSSQSGHNTVSWYQQALGQGPQFIFQYYREEENGRGNFPPRFSGLQFPNYSSELNVNALELDDSALYLCASRDGLTTDTQYFGPGTRLTVL.

This clone was found a few times. The rearrangement links TRBV6-5 to TRBJ2-7, with 9 bases identical to TRBD1. Germline-derived CDR1 and CDR2 are MNHEY and SVGAGI. The CDR3 has 14 residues. The V segment lost 11 bases and the J segment 4 bases; nucleotides outside the gene matches: 12. The CDR3: CAAGTGTGTYEQYF. CDR3 DNA: TGTGCCGCAGGGACCGGGACAGGGACGTACGAGCAGTACTTC.

The CDR3 coding sequence is TGTGCCAGCAGCGTAGCTGGCTATAGCACAGATACGCAGTATTTT. Translating gives CASSVAGYSTDTQYF. This chain connects TRBV9 to TRBJ2-3; D not resolved. CDR1 and CDR2 (germline): SGDLS, YYNGEE. The CDR3 sequence is 15 residues long. V was shortened by 0 bases and J by 0 bases, with 8 bases between the two germline ends.

V and J are TRBV30 and TRBJ2-7; 7 nucleotides align to TRBD2. CDR1 GTSNPN and CDR2 SVGIG come from the germline V gene (reference sequence). The CDR3 is 14 residues long. V was pared by 4 bases and J by 1 base, with 7 bases of the junction left unmatched. DNA of the CDR3: TGTGCCTGGAAATTCAGCGGGACTTCCTACGAGCAGTACTTC. Its translation: CAWKFSGTSYEQYF.

The chain is built from TRBV6-6 and TRBJ1-1, with D hard to call. The CDR3 covers 13 residues. Looked up from germline, CDR1 is MNHNY and CDR2 is SVGAGI (reference sequence). V lost 6 bases and J 8 bases, leaving 16 bases between the germline ends. CDR3 residues: CASSPDGRNEAFF. CDR3 sequence (DNA): TGTGCCAGCAGCCCGGACGGAAGGAACGAAGCTTTCTTT.

This chain joins TRBV4-1 and TRBJ1-2; tentatively, D is TRBD1 (6 bases). The CDR3 is 17 residues long. Trimming took off 1 base at V and 0 bases at J, with 15 bases between the two ends. The V gene's germline CDR1 is MGHRA and CDR2 YSYEKL. CDR3 coding DNA: TGCGCCAGCAGCCAAGGCTGGACAGAGTTAGCTAACTATGGCTACACCTTC. The encoded protein is CASSQGWTELANYGYTF.

V and J are TRBV28 and TRBJ1-5, with D hard to call. Germline CDR1 MDHEN, CDR2 SYDVKM. This CDR3 region has 15 residues. V shed 6 bases and J shed 2 bases, with 14 bases lying between them. CDR3 in DNA: TGTGCCAGCAGCTCATACGCATTCGGCAATCAGCCCCAGCATTTT. Its translation is CASSSYAFGNQPQHF.

As to this clone: Other DNA sequences of this sample code for an identical CDR3. V and J are TRBV6-5 and TRBJ1-6; 7 bases match TRBD1. CDR1 MNHEY and CDR2 SVGAGI come from the germline V gene. The CDR3 loop spans 14 amino acids. V was clipped by 2 bases and J by 10 bases; unmatched bases: 5. CDR3 amino acids: CASSYGRGRSPLHF. Here the CDR3 DNA reads TGTGCCAGCAGTTACGGCAGGGGGAGATCACCCCTCCACTTT.

The V and J genes are TRBV6-1 and TRBJ1-2, with D possibly being TRBD1 (6 bases). The V gene lost 6 bases and the J gene lost 10 bases, with 18 bases spanning the gap. Germline CDR1 and CDR2: MNHNS and SASEGT. CDR3 size: 13 residues. CDR3 coding DNA: TGTGCCAGCAGGAGACAGGTTCCTACTGACTACACCTTC. Translated: CASRRQVPTDYTF.

The chain uses TRBV5-1 and TRBJ1-5, with D perhaps matching TRBD1 (5 bases). The CDR3 is 14 amino acids. Germline-derived CDR1 and CDR2 are SGHRS and YFSETQ. Trimming pared 4 bases from V and 5 bases from J, leaving 13 bases between. This CDR3 is CASSPDSPDQPQHF. As DNA, the CDR3 is TGCGCCAGCAGCCCTGACAGTCCGGATCAGCCCCAGCATTTT.

The rearrangement joins TRBV2 to TRBJ2-3, with D hard to call. The length of the CDR3 is 14 residues. Germline-derived CDR1 and CDR2 are SNHLY and FYNNEI. V was pared by 1 base and J by 4 bases, with 9 bases between. In DNA, the CDR3 is TGTGCCAGCAGTGAAGGGTATGGCGCAGATACGCAGTATTTT. The encoded protein is CASSEGYGADTQYF.

This chain connects TRBV30 to TRBJ2-7, with D possibly being TRBD1 or TRBD2 (5 bases each). CDR3 length: 12 residues. Trimming shortened V by 5 bases and J by 2 bases, and 10 bases separated the two germline ends. Germline values: CDR1 GTSNPN, CDR2 SVGIG (reference sequence). The CDR3 DNA is TGTGCCTGGTGGGACGGTCCCTACGAGCAGTACTTC. Translated: CAWWDGPYEQYF.

This rearrangement joins TRBV19 to TRBJ1-6; 10 bases are a match to TRBD1. This CDR3 is built from 17 residues. The junction had 11 bases not matched to a gene; V was cut back by 5 bases and J by 7 bases. Germline assignment: CDR1 LNHDA and CDR2 SQIVND (reference sequence). The CDR3 reads CASSVGQGYGDNSPLHF. The CDR3, as DNA: TGTGCCAGTAGTGTGGGACAGGGGTACGGCGACAATTCACCCCTCCACTTT.

This clone has a count of ten or more. The chain is built from TRBV15 and TRBJ1-2; TRBD1 matches at 9 bases. J gave up 2 bases and V 0 bases, and 7 bases lay outside the gene matches. The CDR3 runs to 17 residues. Germline CDR1 and CDR2: LNHNV and YYDKDF (reference sequence). The CDR3: CATSRDGAGTGNYGYTF. As DNA, the CDR3 is TGTGCCACCAGCAGAGACGGCGCCGGGACAGGGAACTATGGCTACACCTTC.

This chain uses TRBV10-1 with TRBJ2-1, with D perhaps matching TRBD2 (5 bases). The CDR3 is made up of 13 amino acids. V was clipped by 5 bases and J by 10 bases, with 15 bases between them. The germline V gene has CDR1 WNHNN and CDR2 SYGVQD (reference sequence). DNA for the CDR3: TGCGCCAGCAGTCACCAGAGCGGCGAAGAGCAGTTCTTC. As protein: CASSHQSGEEQFF.

This chain connects TRBV7-2 to TRBJ2-2; TRBD1 agrees at 8 bases. This CDR3 has 15 residues. After removal of 5 bases from V and 4 bases from J, the junction contained 6 bases not matched to a gene. The germline V gene has CDR1 SGHTA and CDR2 FQGNSA. The CDR3 spells CASSPGTGSTGELFF. The CDR3 region has the DNA TGTGCCAGCAGCCCAGGGACAGGATCCACCGGGGAGCTGTTTTTT.

The chain recombines TRBV2 with TRBJ2-1; 9 nucleotides align to TRBD2. V was clipped by 7 bases and J by 10 bases; unmatched bases: 5. Germline V gene data show CDR1 as SNHLY and CDR2 as FYNNEI. This CDR3 is built from 12 residues. CDR3 nucleotides: TGTGCCAGCATTCGACTAGCGGACGAGCAGTTCTTC. Its translation: CASIRLADEQFF. The full variable domain, completed using reference TRBV2 and TRBJ2-1, is EPEVTQTPSHQVTQMGQEVILRCVPISNHLYFYWYRQILGQKVEFLVSFYNNEISEKSEIFDDQFSVERPDGSNFTLKIRSTKLEDSAMYFCASIRLADEQFFGPGTRLTVL.

The rearrangement uses TRBV7-9 and TRBJ2-3; no clear D. This CDR3 is built from 17 residues. Germline V gives CDR1 SEHNR, CDR2 FQNEAQ (reference sequence). V was clipped by 6 bases and J by 3 bases, with 22 bases between them. CDR3 DNA: TGTGCCAGCAGTTCCGACGTGGTAACGGCCGATACAGATACGCAGTATTTT. Amino acid sequence: CASSSDVVTADTDTQYF. Full variable domain (outside the CDR3, taken from reference TRBV7-9 and TRBJ2-3): DTGVSQNPRHKITKRGQNVTFRCDPISEHNRLYWYRQTLGQGPEFLTYFQNEAQLEKSRLLSDRFSAERPKGSFSTLEIQRTEQGDSAMYLCASSSDVVTADTDTQYFGPGTRLTVL.

The chain uses TRBV9 and TRBJ1-4; 10 bases are shared with TRBD1. This CDR3 has 16 residues. Germline V gene data show CDR1 as SGDLS and CDR2 as YYNGEE. V was pared by 0 bases and J by 4 bases, with 3 bases of the junction left unmatched. The CDR3 coding sequence is TGTGCCAGCAGCGTAGCGGGACAGGGGTTTAATGAAAAACTGTTTTTT. It specifies CASSVAGQGFNEKLFF.

CDR3 amino acids: CASSDQGLEQYF. CDR3 sequence (DNA): TGTGCCAGCAGTGACCAGGGTTTAGAGCAGTACTTC. The chain links TRBV25-1 to TRBJ2-7, with D possibly being TRBD1 (5 bases). Germline CDR1 and CDR2: MGHDK and SYGVNS. The CDR3 sequence is 12 residues long. V gave up 3 bases and J gave up 7 bases, with 10 bases separating them.

This clone was picked up one time. The J gene is TRBJ2-2, the V gene TRBV6-1; 8 nucleotides align to TRBD1. Germline V gene lookup returns CDR1 MNHNS and CDR2 SASEGT. The CDR3 consists of 13 residues. The trim removed 6 bases at V and 4 bases at J, leaving 1 base unmatched. The CDR3 loop is CASRGQGTGELFF. The CDR3 nucleotides read TGTGCCAGCAGAGGACAGGGCACCGGGGAGCTGTTTTTT.

This chain uses TRBV6-5 with TRBJ2-2; possibly TRBD1 for D (5 bases). Deletions cut 2 bases from V and 11 bases from J, with 9 bases between. This CDR3 region has 12 residues. Germline assignment: CDR1 MNHEY and CDR2 SVGAGI. Here the CDR3 reads CASSYGRVELFF. CDR3 DNA sequence: TGTGCCAGCAGTTACGGCAGGGTAGAGCTGTTTTTT.